The clone carrying this T cell receptor beta chain is a singleton in its sample. What it recognizes is unknown. The junction and the germline gene differ at one end; a read error may be behind it. Among the donors, all were Caucasian adults who lived in Nashville, Tennessee. The sample belongs to a study of shared clonotypes between healthy human individuals. Findings and caveats of the study: All-four-donor shared clonotypes had higher generation probabilities than non-shared clonotypes did. Rarefaction showed sorted-subset sequencing was incomplete despite large depth.

The germline CDR1 and CDR2 sequences are MDHEN and SYDVKM. The CDR3 runs 17 residues. This was a deep-level run. Sequencing was performed with immunoSEQ multiplex PCR; in TCRdb, only in-frame clones are kept and a portion is missing. Altogether around 2.5 million clones are present, roughly 93% being singletons, with the ten largest covering approximately 0.35%. The sample consisted of naive CD4+ T cells from PBMCs. The sample's subset: CD45RA+ positively selected. The clonotype was recovered from a man younger than 35 in good health. Some clones in this sample may be carry-over from other donors' samples. J is TRBJ1-2 and V is TRBV28, with D perhaps TRBD1 (5 bases). The CDR3 protein is CASRPPGLSGGSYGHTF. For the CDR3, the DNA is TGTGCCAGCAGGCCGCCGGGACTCTCGGGTGGATCCTATGGCCACACCTTC.